This T cell receptor (beta chain) was sequenced for a study of shared clonotypes between healthy human individuals. Repertoires were generated with immunoSEQ multiplex PCR, while TCRdb's copy carries only in-frame clones and drops some. The table has 1,500,000 or so clones, 95% to 97% seen once. The V gene lost 0 bases and the J gene lost 3 bases, with 15 bases spanning the gap. This CDR3 has 17 residues. Germline V gene sequence: CDR1 MGHDK, CDR2 SYGVNS. Sequencing input: naive CD4+ T cells sorted from blood. As to subset: CD45RA+ positively selected. This receptor was identified in a man aged 30 to 39 in good health. This chain joins TRBV25-1 and TRBJ2-1; D is perhaps TRBD1 (7 bases). CDR3 coding DNA: TGTGCCAGCAGTGAATACCTCAGGGGGGTAGGCTACAATGAGCAGTTCTTC. Translation gives CASSEYLRGVGYNEQFF.